This TCR beta chain was retrieved from a study of T cell changes during pregnancy in multiple sclerosis. Here immunoSEQ multiplex PCR was the method, and the copy in TCRdb shows in-frame clones only, minus some. The top ten clones hold 3.5% of a sample with some 83,000 clones, around 90% of them seen once. This CDR3 region has 14 residues. The V gene's germline CDR1 is SEHNR and CDR2 FQNEAQ (reference sequence). The V segment lost 1 base and the J segment 6 bases; nucleotides outside the gene matches: 5. The chain joins TRBV7-9 to TRBJ1-2, with TRBD1 matching 7 bases. Specimen: PBMCs, collected in the first trimester of pregnancy. The source of this sequence is a female donor in good health, serving as a control in a pregnancy study. Some clones in this sample may be carry-over from other donors' samples. CDR3 DNA: TGTGCCAGCAGCTTAGGCCGGGACAGCAATGGCTACACCTTC. Its translation: CASSLGRDSNGYTF. The full variable domain, its missing parts supplied by reference TRBV7-9 and TRBJ1-2, is DTGVSQNPRHKITKRGQNVTFRCDPISEHNRLYWYRQTLGQGPEFLTYFQNEAQLEKSRLLSDRFSAERPKGSFSTLEIQRTEQGDSAMYLCASSLGRDSNGYTFGSGTRLTVV.